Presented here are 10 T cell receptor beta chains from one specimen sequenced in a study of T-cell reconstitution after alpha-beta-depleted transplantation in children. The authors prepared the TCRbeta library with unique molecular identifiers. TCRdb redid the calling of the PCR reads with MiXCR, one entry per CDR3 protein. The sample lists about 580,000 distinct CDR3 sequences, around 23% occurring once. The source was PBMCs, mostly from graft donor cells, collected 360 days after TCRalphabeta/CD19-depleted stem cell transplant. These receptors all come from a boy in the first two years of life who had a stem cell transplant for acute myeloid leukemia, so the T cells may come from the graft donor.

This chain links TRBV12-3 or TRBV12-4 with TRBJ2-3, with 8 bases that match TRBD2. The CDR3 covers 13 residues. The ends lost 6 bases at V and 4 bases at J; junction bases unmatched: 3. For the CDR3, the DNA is TGTGCCAGCAGACGGGGGGGCCCAGATACGCAGTATTTT. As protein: CASRRGGPDTQYF.

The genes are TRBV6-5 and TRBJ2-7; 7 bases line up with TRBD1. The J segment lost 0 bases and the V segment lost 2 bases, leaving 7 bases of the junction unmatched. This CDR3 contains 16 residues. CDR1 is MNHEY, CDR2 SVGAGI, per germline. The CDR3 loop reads CASSYRQGLGSYEQYF. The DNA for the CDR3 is TGTGCCAGCAGTTACCGACAGGGATTGGGCTCCTACGAGCAGTACTTC.

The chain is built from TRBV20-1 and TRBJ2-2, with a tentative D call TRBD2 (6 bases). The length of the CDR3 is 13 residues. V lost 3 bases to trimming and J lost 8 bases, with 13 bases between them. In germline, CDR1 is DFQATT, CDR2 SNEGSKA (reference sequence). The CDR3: CSARELGTGELFF. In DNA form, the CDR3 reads TGCAGTGCTAGGGAATTAGGGACTGGGGAGCTGTTTTTT.

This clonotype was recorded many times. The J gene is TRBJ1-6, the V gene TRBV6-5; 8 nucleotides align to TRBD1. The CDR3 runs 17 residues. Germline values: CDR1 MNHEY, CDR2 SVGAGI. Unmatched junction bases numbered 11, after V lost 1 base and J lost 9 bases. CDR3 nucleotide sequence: TGTGCCAGCAGTTACTTCCGTACGAGACAGGGGAGTTCACCCCTCCACTTT. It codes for CASSYFRTRQGSSPLHF.

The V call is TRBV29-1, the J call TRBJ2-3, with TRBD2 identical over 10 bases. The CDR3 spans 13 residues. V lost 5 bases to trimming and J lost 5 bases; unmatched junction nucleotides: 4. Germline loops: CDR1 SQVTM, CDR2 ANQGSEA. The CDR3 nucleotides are TGCAGCGTTAGGGGACTAGCGATAGATACGCAGTATTTT. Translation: CSVRGLAIDTQYF.

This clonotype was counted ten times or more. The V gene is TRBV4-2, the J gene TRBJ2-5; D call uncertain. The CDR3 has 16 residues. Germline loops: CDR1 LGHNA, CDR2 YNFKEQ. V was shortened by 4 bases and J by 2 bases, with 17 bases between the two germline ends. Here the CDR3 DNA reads TGTGCCAGCAGCCCCGGAGCCGAACCCCGACAAGAGACCCAGTACTTC. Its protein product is CASSPGAEPRQETQYF.

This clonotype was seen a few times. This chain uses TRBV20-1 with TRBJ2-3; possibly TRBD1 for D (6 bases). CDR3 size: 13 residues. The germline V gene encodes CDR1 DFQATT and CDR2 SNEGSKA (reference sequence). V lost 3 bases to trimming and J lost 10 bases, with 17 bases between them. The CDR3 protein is CSARLSSGDAQYF. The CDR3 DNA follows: TGCAGTGCTAGGCTTTCGTCAGGGGATGCGCAGTATTTT.

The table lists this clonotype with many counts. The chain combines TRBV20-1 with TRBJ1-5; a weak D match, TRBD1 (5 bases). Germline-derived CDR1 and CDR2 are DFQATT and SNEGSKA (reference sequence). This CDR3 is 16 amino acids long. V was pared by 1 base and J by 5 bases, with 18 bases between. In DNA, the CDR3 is TGCAGTGCTAGAGGGATGGTTGCGGGGCCCGATCAGCCCCAGCATTTT. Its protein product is CSARGMVAGPDQPQHF.

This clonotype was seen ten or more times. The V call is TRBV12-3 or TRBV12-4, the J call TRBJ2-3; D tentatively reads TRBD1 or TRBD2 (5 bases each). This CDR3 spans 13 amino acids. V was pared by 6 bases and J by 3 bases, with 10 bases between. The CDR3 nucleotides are TGTGCCAGCAGCCTTTGGGGGACAGATACGCAGTATTTT. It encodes CASSLWGTDTQYF.

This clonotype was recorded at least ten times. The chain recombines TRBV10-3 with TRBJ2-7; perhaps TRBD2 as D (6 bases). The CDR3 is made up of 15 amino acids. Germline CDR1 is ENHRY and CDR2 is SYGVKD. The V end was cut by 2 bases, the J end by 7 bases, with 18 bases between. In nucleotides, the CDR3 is TGTGCCATCAGTGAGGGTCAGCGCGGACTACGGGAGCAGTACTTC. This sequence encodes CAISEGQRGLREQYF.